The source of this TCR beta chain is a study of regulatory T cells in long-lasting Graves disease. Across the study: Patients met the persistent Graves' disease definition after over 5 years of antithyroid drugs with positive TSH receptor antibodies. General study points: Persistent Graves' disease cases displayed lower TCR diversity than newly diagnosed ones. TRBV28, TRBJ1-2 and TRBJ2-5 were segments that persistent disease favored. Persistent patients shared more public clonotypes (fewer than 3,000) than newly diagnosed patients (about 970).

The time point: persistent/refractory GD, antithyroid drugs over 5 years with positive TRAb. Extracted PBMC RNA gave rise to the TCR library. To make TCR beta libraries, researchers used iRepertoire HTBI primers and Arm-PCR of CDR3 regions. TCRdb reprocessed the multiplex PCR reads with MiXCR, giving one entry per CDR3 protein. This sample has more than 300,000 distinct CDR3 sequences; around 19% occur once, and the top ten carry roughly 29%. The CDR3 loop spans 17 amino acids. Germline V gives CDR1 MNHEY, CDR2 SVGAGI. V lost 4 bases, J lost 7 bases, and 13 bases stayed unmatched. This clonotype occurred a few times. No antigen is known for it.

The material sequenced was peripheral blood mononuclear cells (PBMCs), taken when the disease was refractory, from a patient treated with antithyroid drugs. The sequence derives from a female donor with Graves disease. The chain joins TRBV6-5 to TRBJ1-4; 9 nucleotides match TRBD1. This CDR3 is CASSSRVRDRAAEKLFF. In DNA form, the CDR3 reads TGTGCCAGCAGTTCCCGAGTCCGGGACAGGGCTGCTGAAAAACTGTTTTTT.